Each of the 23 T cell receptor beta chains below was sequenced from the same sample in a study of CD8 T cells in Susac syndrome. Random hexamers were used to reverse transcribe roughly 0.45 to 1 ug of RNA. Each CDR3 protein gets one entry after TCRdb re-called the immunoSEQ multiplex PCR reads with MiXCR. This sample has almost 450,000 distinct CDR3 sequences, with approximately 85% found just once. The sample consisted of CD8+ T cells from PBMCs. These receptor sequences come from a human donor with multiple sclerosis.

The chain recombines TRBV4-1 with TRBJ1-1, with a tentative D call TRBD1 (6 bases). Germline V lookup: CDR1 MGHRA, CDR2 YSYEKL. This CDR3 comprises 13 residues. Trimming stripped 0 bases from V and 6 bases from J, with 8 bases between. The CDR3 nucleotides are TGCGCCAGCAGCCAAGAGGGGGCGGCTGAAGCTTTCTTT. Encoded protein: CASSQEGAAEAFF.

The rearrangement joins TRBV5-1 to TRBJ1-1; 7 bases align to TRBD1. The CDR3 contains 15 residues. The V and J ends lost 2 bases and 3 bases, in that order; junction bases with no gene match: 7. Looked up from germline, CDR1 is SGHRS and CDR2 is YFSETQ. CDR3 sequence: CASSFGTERDTEAFF. The CDR3 DNA is TGCGCCAGCAGCTTTGGGACAGAGAGGGACACTGAAGCTTTCTTT. The full variable domain, completed using reference TRBV5-1 and TRBJ1-1, is KAGVTQTPRYLIKTRGQQVTLSCSPISGHRSVSWYQQTPGQGLQFLFEYFSETQRNKGNFPGRFSGRQFSNSRSEMNVSTLELGDSALYLCASSFGTERDTEAFFGQGTRLTVV.

The chain couples TRBV7-9 to TRBJ2-6, with 7 bases identical to TRBD2. The length of the CDR3 is 17 residues. Germline-derived CDR1 and CDR2 are SEHNR and FQNEAQ (reference sequence). V lost 5 bases, J lost 2 bases, and 9 bases stayed unmatched. CDR3 nucleotide sequence: TGTGCCAGCAGCCCGACGTGGGAGGGCCCTGGGGCCAACGTCCTGACTTTC. The encoded protein is CASSPTWEGPGANVLTF.

This clonotype showed up just a few times. The chain combines TRBV7-9 with TRBJ2-5; 9 positions agree with TRBD2. The germline V gene encodes CDR1 SEHNR and CDR2 FQNEAQ (reference sequence). CDR3 length: 15 residues. V lost 1 base and J lost 2; bases outside the gene matches: 2. CDR3 residues: CASSLEAGGQETQYF. CDR3 in DNA: TGTGCCAGCAGCTTAGAAGCGGGAGGACAAGAGACCCAGTACTTC. Full variable domain (outside the CDR3, taken from reference TRBV7-9 and TRBJ2-5): DTGVSQNPRHKITKRGQNVTFRCDPISEHNRLYWYRQTLGQGPEFLTYFQNEAQLEKSRLLSDRFSAERPKGSFSTLEIQRTEQGDSAMYLCASSLEAGGQETQYFGPGTRLLVL.

The chain carries TRBV29-1 and TRBJ2-2; D is possibly TRBD2 (5 bases). The CDR3 sequence is 14 residues long. Germline-derived CDR1 and CDR2 are SQVTM and ANQGSEA. V lost 4 bases and J 0 bases, leaving 9 bases between the germline ends. This chain's CDR3 is CSVGGPSNTGELFF. Written as DNA, the CDR3 is TGCAGCGTTGGAGGGCCCTCGAACACCGGGGAGCTGTTTTTT.

In its sample, this clonotype was seen a few times. V usage is TRBV6-5 and J usage is TRBJ2-7, with no clear D. The CDR3 consists of 13 residues. CDR1 and CDR2 from the germline V gene are MNHEY and SVGAGI. Trimming removed 2 bases at V and 0 bases at J, with 5 bases between. CDR3 nucleotide sequence: TGTGCCAGCAGTTACGGGGTCTCCTACGAGCAGTACTTC. Translation: CASSYGVSYEQYF.

The chain has TRBV30 and TRBJ2-6; D is possibly TRBD1 (5 bases). CDR1 is GTSNPN, CDR2 SVGIG, per germline (reference sequence). V was cut by 1 base and J by 0 bases, with 22 bases left in between. The CDR3 contains 20 residues. The CDR3 DNA follows: TGTGCCTGGAGTGACCCGATATGGGGCGCAAGAGTCTCTGGGGCCAACGTCCTGACTTTC. Residues: CAWSDPIWGARVSGANVLTF.

V is TRBV12-3 or TRBV12-4 and J is TRBJ2-1; 10 bases fit TRBD2. This CDR3 contains 13 residues. Trimming removed 5 bases from V and 9 bases from J; junction bases left unmatched: 4. The CDR3 DNA reads as TGTGCCAGCAGTAGCGGGGGGGACCCTGAGCAGTTCTTC. Translating it yields CASSSGGDPEQFF.

The CDR3 DNA follows: TGTGCCTGGAGTAGTGACCCCTACGAGCAGTACTTC. Its protein product is CAWSSDPYEQYF. The chain employs TRBV30 and TRBJ2-7; D unclear. V was cut by 2 bases and J by 2 bases, with 7 bases left in between. This CDR3 region has 12 residues. Germline V CDR1 and CDR2: GTSNPN, SVGIG (reference sequence).

Only one count was recorded for this clonotype. V usage is TRBV6-5 and J usage is TRBJ2-2; D possibly corresponds to TRBD1 (6 bases). The CDR3 is 18 residues long. V lost 0 bases to trimming and J lost 0 bases, with 14 bases between them. Germline V gene data show CDR1 as MNHEY and CDR2 as SVGAGI. The CDR3 sequence is CASSYSTGYAANTGELFF. CDR3 bases: TGTGCCAGCAGTTACTCCACAGGGTATGCAGCGAACACCGGGGAGCTGTTTTTT.

This clonotype was seen only a few times. This chain connects TRBV19 to TRBJ2-3, with 7 bases lining up with TRBD1. The CDR3 contains 11 residues. The germline V gene encodes CDR1 LNHDA and CDR2 SQIVND (reference sequence). CDR3 in amino acids: CATGVTDTQYF. CDR3 DNA: TGTGCTACAGGGGTAACAGATACGCAGTATTTT.

The V call is TRBV2, the J call TRBJ2-3; tentative D call: TRBD2 (5 bases). CDR1 SNHLY and CDR2 FYNNEI come from the germline V gene. V shed 6 bases and J shed 12 bases, with 16 bases lying between them. This CDR3 has 12 residues. CDR3 coding DNA: TGTGCCAGCAGGGAGGACCGTCCTTTTCAGTATTTT. This sequence encodes CASREDRPFQYF.

The rearrangement joins TRBV30 to TRBJ2-1; the D is unclear. This CDR3 contains 12 residues. The germline CDR1 and CDR2 sequences are GTSNPN and SVGIG (reference sequence). The germline V and J ends were trimmed by 1 base and 5 bases, with 6 bases remaining between them. This chain's CDR3 is CAWSGEDNEQFF. Written as DNA, the CDR3 is TGTGCCTGGAGTGGTGAAGACAATGAGCAGTTCTTC. The full variable domain, in which reference TRBV30 and TRBJ2-1 provide the parts outside the CDR3, is SQTIHQWPATLVQPVGSPLSLECTVEGTSNPNLYWYRQAAGRGLQLLFYSVGIGQISSEVPQNLSASRPQDRQFILSSKKLLLSDSGFYLCAWSGEDNEQFFGPGTRLTVL.

This chain connects TRBV30 to TRBJ2-1; 8 bases match TRBD1. The CDR3 covers 13 residues. Looked up from germline, CDR1 is GTSNPN and CDR2 is SVGIG (reference sequence). With 2 bases clipped from V and 8 bases from J, the junction kept 5 bases outside the gene matches. Here the CDR3 reads CAWSLGQGDEQFF. CDR3 nucleotides: TGTGCCTGGAGTCTCGGACAGGGCGATGAGCAGTTCTTC. Full variable domain (rest looked up from reference TRBV30 and TRBJ2-1): SQTIHQWPATLVQPVGSPLSLECTVEGTSNPNLYWYRQAAGRGLQLLFYSVGIGQISSEVPQNLSASRPQDRQFILSSKKLLLSDSGFYLCAWSLGQGDEQFFGPGTRLTVL.

This chain joins TRBV28 and TRBJ2-5; 10 bases line up with TRBD2. The CDR3 is made up of 16 amino acids. Germline CDR1 MDHEN, CDR2 SYDVKM. The V segment lost 2 bases and the J segment 1 base; nucleotides outside the gene matches: 4. The CDR3 sequence is CASSLGLAEIQETQYF. Written as DNA, the CDR3 is TGTGCCAGCAGTTTAGGACTAGCGGAGATCCAAGAGACCCAGTACTTC.

This clonotype was recorded only once. The chain uses TRBV2 and TRBJ2-3; D is undetermined. The germline V gene has CDR1 SNHLY and CDR2 FYNNEI. This CDR3 has 15 residues. V dropped 7 bases and J dropped 0 bases, with 14 bases sitting between them. CDR3 residues: CASKINRASTDTQYF. The CDR3 DNA sequence: TGTGCCAGCAAAATTAACCGGGCTAGCACAGATACGCAGTATTTT.

The chain combines TRBV27 with TRBJ2-7, with D tentatively TRBD1 or TRBD2 (6 bases each). V gave up 8 bases and J gave up 2 bases, with 22 bases separating them. The CDR3 is 16 residues long. The germline CDR1 and CDR2 sequences are MNHEY and SMNVEV (reference sequence). The CDR3 DNA reads as TGTGCCAGCGGAGGGCCGACAGGACTTTTCCCCTACGAGCAGTACTTC. It yields the protein CASGGPTGLFPYEQYF.

The rearrangement links TRBV30 to TRBJ2-3; 8 nucleotides line up with TRBD1. CDR3 length: 14 amino acids. Germline V lookup: CDR1 GTSNPN, CDR2 SVGIG (reference sequence). Germline trimming cut 3 bases from V and 0 bases from J; bases unmatched to any gene: 2. The CDR3: CAWSRDRSTDTQYF. The CDR3 DNA sequence: TGTGCCTGGAGCCGGGACAGGAGCACAGATACGCAGTATTTT.

The chain uses TRBV4-1 and TRBJ1-1; 9 nucleotides line up with TRBD1. This CDR3 is built from 17 residues. Per the germline V gene, CDR1 is MGHRA and CDR2 is YSYEKL. J gave up 3 bases and V 4 bases, and 12 bases lay outside the gene matches. CDR3 sequence (DNA): TGCGCCAGCAGCCCACTGGGGACAGGGCAATTTGACACTGAAGCTTTCTTT. It encodes CASSPLGTGQFDTEAFF.

This sequence joins TRBV4-1 and TRBJ2-1; D is tentatively TRBD1 or TRBD2 (5 bases each). Germline-derived CDR1 and CDR2 are MGHRA and YSYEKL. Trimming pared 7 bases from V and 0 bases from J, leaving 22 bases between. CDR3 length: 18 amino acids. CDR3 in DNA: TGCGCCAGCAACCCCTCGGGACGAGGTATAGGCTCCTACAATGAGCAGTTCTTC. Encoded protein: CASNPSGRGIGSYNEQFF.

The chain links TRBV2 to TRBJ2-7; 9 positions match TRBD1. CDR1 and CDR2 from the germline V gene are SNHLY and FYNNEI. After removal of 4 bases from V and 0 bases from J, the junction contained 4 bases not matched to a gene. The CDR3 covers 15 residues. CDR3 DNA sequence: TGTGCCAGCAGTGCTACGGACAGGGGCTCCTACGAGCAGTACTTC. It yields the protein CASSATDRGSYEQYF. The variable domain in full, completed from reference TRBV2 and TRBJ2-7, reads EPEVTQTPSHQVTQMGQEVILRCVPISNHLYFYWYRQILGQKVEFLVSFYNNEISEKSEIFDDQFSVERPDGSNFTLKIRSTKLEDSAMYFCASSATDRGSYEQYFGPGTRLTVT.

The chain combines TRBV6-6 with TRBJ1-5; D remains unclear. V was clipped by 6 bases and J by 2 bases, with 8 bases between them. Germline V gene data show CDR1 as MNHNY and CDR2 as SVGAGI (reference sequence). The CDR3 is 13 residues long. This CDR3 is CASRVWGNQPQHF. DNA for the CDR3: TGTGCCAGCAGGGTATGGGGCAATCAGCCCCAGCATTTT.

This clonotype was picked up one time. This rearrangement joins TRBV7-3 to TRBJ2-7, with a tentative D call TRBD2 (6 bases). The CDR3 consists of 14 residues. V was pared by 3 bases and J by 0 bases, with 9 bases between. Germline loops: CDR1 SGHTA, CDR2 FQGTGA. The CDR3 bases are TGTGCCAGCAGCTTCGGGGACTTCTCCTACGAGCAGTACTTC. Protein sequence: CASSFGDFSYEQYF.